Listed below are T cell receptor beta chains from one sample, sequenced in a study of control samples from healthy donors and cancer patients. Measured with immunoSEQ multiplex PCR; TCRdb has only the in-frame clones, and not every one. The sample carries 80,000 or so clones, approximately 89% recorded once. The sample consisted of blood. The receptors were sampled from a man aged 45-65 years in good health. The CDR3 runs from the conserved cysteine through the conserved F or W. Each record gives: V gene, D gene, CDR3 length, J gene, CDR3 protein, CDR3 DNA. The D gene is left open where the match is weak.

v_gene: TRBV6-1
d_gene: -
len: 14
j_gene: TRBJ1-5
CDR3aa: CASSEVYRNQPQHF
CDR3nt: TGTGCCAGCAGTGAAGTGTACAGGAATCAGCCCCAGCATTTT

v_gene: TRBV14
d_gene: -
len: 12
j_gene: TRBJ2-3
CDR3aa: CASSQGTRAQYF
CDR3nt: TGTGCCAGCAGCCAAGGCACCCGGGCGCAGTATTTT

v_gene: TRBV4-1
d_gene: -
len: 15
j_gene: TRBJ1-2
CDR3aa: CASSQVEGRSYGYTF
CDR3nt: TGCGCCAGCAGCCAGGTCGAGGGACGGTCCTATGGCTACACCTTC

v_gene: TRBV5-4
d_gene: -
len: 13
j_gene: TRBJ2-7
CDR3aa: CASSTRSSYEQYF
CDR3nt: TGTGCCAGCAGCACGCGAAGCTCCTACGAGCAGTACTTC

v_gene: TRBV6-1
d_gene: TRBD1
len: 13
j_gene: TRBJ1-1
CDR3aa: CASSELQGARAFF
CDR3nt: TGTGCCAGCAGTGAACTCCAGGGGGCGCGAGCTTTCTTT

v_gene: TRBV27
d_gene: -
len: 16
j_gene: TRBJ2-6
CDR3aa: CASSFSTRSGANVLTF
CDR3nt: TGTGCCAGCAGTTTTTCTACTCGCTCTGGGGCCAACGTCCTGACTTTC

v_gene: TRBV2
d_gene: -
len: 15
j_gene: TRBJ2-2
CDR3aa: CASRSTRMGTGELFF
CDR3nt: TGTGCCAGCAGGTCGACACGGATGGGCACCGGGGAGCTGTTTTTT

v_gene: TRBV28
d_gene: -
len: 15
j_gene: TRBJ2-5
CDR3aa: CASSLGPGRVETQYF
CDR3nt: TGTGCCAGCAGTTTAGGACCAGGGAGAGTCGAGACCCAGTACTTC

v_gene: TRBV24-1
d_gene: TRBD1
len: 14
j_gene: TRBJ2-3
CDR3aa: CATSGQGQTDTQYF
CDR3nt: TGTGCCACCAGTGGACAGGGACAGACAGATACGCAGTATTTT

v_gene: TRBV6-1
d_gene: -
len: 12
j_gene: TRBJ1-1
CDR3aa: CASSERGRRAFF
CDR3nt: TGTGCCAGCAGTGAAAGGGGCCGAAGGGCTTTCTTT

v_gene: TRBV6-5
d_gene: -
len: 13
j_gene: TRBJ1-2
CDR3aa: CASSYGTDYGYTF
CDR3nt: TGTGCCAGCAGTTACGGGACGGACTATGGCTACACCTTC

v_gene: TRBV7-9
d_gene: -
len: 16
j_gene: TRBJ2-2
CDR3aa: CASSILPGEVTGELFF
CDR3nt: TGTGCCAGCAGCATCCTCCCAGGGGAGGTCACCGGGGAGCTGTTTTTT

v_gene: TRBV11-2
d_gene: -
len: 16
j_gene: TRBJ1-1
CDR3aa: CASSLGRLGKNTEAFF
CDR3nt: TGTGCCAGCAGCTTAGGGCGGCTGGGGAAGAACACTGAAGCTTTCTTT

v_gene: TRBV27
d_gene: -
len: 13
j_gene: TRBJ2-7
CDR3aa: CASSQAMPNEQYF
CDR3nt: TGTGCCAGCAGTCAGGCCATGCCGAACGAGCAGTACTTC

v_gene: TRBV6-5
d_gene: -
len: 13
j_gene: TRBJ1-6
CDR3aa: CASRKAWNSPLHF
CDR3nt: TGTGCCAGCAGGAAAGCGTGGAATTCACCCCTCCACTTT